A selection of T cell receptor beta chains follows, all from one sample in a study of T cell changes during pregnancy in multiple sclerosis. Using immunoSEQ multiplex PCR, the repertoire was profiled, and TCRdb retains in-frame clones only, with some absent. This sample has more than 65,000 clones, with about 85% found just once. The sequencing used peripheral blood, collected before pregnancy. These receptors were taken from a female donor with multiple sclerosis, enrolled in a pregnancy study. CDR3s include the opening cysteine and the closing phenylalanine or tryptophan. A D gene is named only where the DNA matches it firmly. Size is stated for part of the rows, as once, few or many counts, or as a class when the clone is expanded.

D	size	V	J	DNA	CDR3
-	-	TRBV6-5	TRBJ2-7	TGTGCCAGCAGTTATAGTACAGGTCTCTACGAGCAGTACTTC	CASSYSTGLYEQYF
-	-	TRBV10-2	TRBJ1-1	TGCGCCAGCAGTAGGGACACTTATACTAAAGCTTTCTTT	CASSRDTYTKAFF
-	-	TRBV6-5	TRBJ1-2	TGTGCCAGCAGTTACCGACGGGGGATTAATGGCTACACCTTC	CASSYRRGINGYTF
-	-	TRBV2	TRBJ1-3	TGTGCCAGCAGTAGCGGGACGCTGGGTCAGAGCTCTGGAAACACCATATATTTT	CASSSGTLGQSSGNTIYF
-	-	TRBV5-4	TRBJ2-3	TGTGCCAGCTACGACAGAGGAGACACAGATACGCAGTATTTT	CASYDRGDTDTQYF
-	-	TRBV7-9	TRBJ2-1	TGTGCCAGCAGCCGGCCGGGGGATTACGGCAATGAGCAGTTCTTC	CASSRPGDYGNEQFF
TRBD1	-	TRBV6-5	TRBJ1-1	TGTGCCAGCATGGGACAGGGGGATCGGATAGCTTTCTTT	CASMGQGDRIAFF
TRBD2	few	TRBV7-6	TRBJ2-3	TGTGCCAGCAGCTTAAGTAGCGGGCCTGGGGATACGCAGTATTTT	CASSLSSGPGDTQYF
-	-	TRBV5-4	TRBJ2-1	TGTGCCAGCAGCTTCGGCGGCCAGAGCTCCTACAATGAGCAGTTCTTC	CASSFGGQSSYNEQFF
-	few	TRBV5-5	TRBJ1-1	TGTGCCAGCAGCTTGGTGGAGGGGTACACTGAAGCTTTCTTT	CASSLVEGYTEAFF
-	-	TRBV2	TRBJ1-6	TGTGCCAGCAGTGGCGGGTTCGTGGGGGCGTGGAATTCACCCCTCCACTTT	CASSGGFVGAWNSPLHF
-	-	TRBV10-3	TRBJ1-1	TGTGCCATCAGCGGGACCGGGAGTACTGAAGCTTTCTTT	CAISGTGSTEAFF
-	-	TRBV2	TRBJ1-4	TGTGCCAGCAGTCGTGGACTAACTAATGAAAAACTGTTTTTT	CASSRGLTNEKLFF
TRBD2	-	TRBV5-4	TRBJ2-1	TGTGCCAGCAGCTTTTCAGCGGGAGTGAACTACAATGAGCAGTTCTTC	CASSFSAGVNYNEQFF
-	-	TRBV11-2	TRBJ2-7	TGTGCCAGCAGCCCACTAGCTCGGCGTGGTGACTACGAGCAGTACTTC	CASSPLARRGDYEQYF
TRBD1	-	TRBV9	TRBJ2-5	TGTGCCAGCAGCGCCACGGACAGGGGACAAGAGACCCAGTACTTC	CASSATDRGQETQYF
-	-	TRBV7-2	TRBJ1-5	TGTGCCAGCAGCTTAGGACTCACAGGGTGGAATCAGCCCCAGCATTTT	CASSLGLTGWNQPQHF
TRBD2	-	TRBV14	TRBJ2-1	TGTGCCAGCAGCCAGGGGGGACTAGCGGGATCTGAGCAGTTCTTC	CASSQGGLAGSEQFF
-	-	TRBV28	TRBJ2-7	TGTGCCAGCAGTTCGGTTCGGAAGGGGATAACGAACGAGCAGTACTTC	CASSSVRKGITNEQYF